The 11 T cell receptor beta chains in this list originate from one sample, sequenced in a study of control samples from healthy donors and cancer patients. Only in-frame clones appear in the TCRdb table, and some are missing; sequencing was by immunoSEQ multiplex PCR. The repertoire includes fewer than 200,000 clones, approximately 92% of them detected once, and 1.2% to 1.5% sits in the top ten. The sequencing input was blood. These TCRs come from a man aged 25-45 years in good health.

This chain links TRBV19 with TRBJ2-3; no reliable D call. Between the trimmed V and J ends, which lost 6 bases and 5 bases, there was a span of 6 bases. Looked up from germline, CDR1 is LNHDA and CDR2 is SQIVND (reference sequence). The CDR3 has 11 amino acids. CDR3 coding DNA: TGTGCCAGTAGAATGGGAGATACGCAGTATTTT. This translates into CASRMGDTQYF.

V is TRBV6-5 and J is TRBJ2-7; 9 bases line up with TRBD1. Germline CDR1 MNHEY, CDR2 SVGAGI. The CDR3 consists of 13 residues. Trimming cost V 8 bases and J 5 bases; bases outside gene matches: 7. CDR3 sequence: CASYRGHGDEQYF. The CDR3 nucleotides read TGTGCCAGCTACAGGGGGCATGGGGACGAGCAGTACTTC.

V and J are TRBV15 and TRBJ1-1, with 7 bases fitting TRBD1. Per germline, CDR1 LNHNV and CDR2 YYDKDF (reference sequence). This CDR3 region has 15 residues. J lost 1 base, V lost 2 bases, and 4 bases had no gene match. The CDR3 loop is CATSRKTGTNTEAFF. The CDR3, as DNA: TGTGCCACCAGCAGAAAGACAGGGACGAACACTGAAGCTTTCTTT.

This chain joins TRBV3-1 (or the pseudogene TRBV3-2) and TRBJ1-5, with no clear D. CDR1 is LGHDT and CDR2 is YNNKEL in the germline V gene (reference sequence). Trimming shortened V by 1 base and J by 1 base, and 5 bases separated the two germline ends. This CDR3 contains 14 residues. The DNA of the CDR3 is TGTGCCAGCAGCCAAGCCTACAGCAATCAGCCCCAGCATTTT. Its protein product is CASSQAYSNQPQHF.

This rearrangement joins TRBV6-6 to TRBJ1-2, with a weak D call TRBD1 (5 bases). With 6 bases removed from V and 7 bases from J, the gap between germline ends came to 18 bases. Germline-derived CDR1 and CDR2 are MNHNY and SVGAGI (reference sequence). This CDR3 has 14 amino acids. In nucleotides, the CDR3 is TGTGCCAGCAGACATCAAGGGGAACTCACTGGCTACACCTTC. Residues: CASRHQGELTGYTF.

The chain has TRBV21-1 and TRBJ1-5. TRBV21-1 is shown as a pseudogene. The CDR3 has 17 residues. The CDR3 reads CASRTLGGVEQSKPQHF. CDR3 sequence (DNA): TGTGCCAGCAGAACCCTGGGGGGGGTAGAGCAATCAAAGCCCCAGCATTTT.

The gene calls are TRBV5-1 and TRBJ2-1, with 7 bases identical to TRBD1. Per the germline V gene, CDR1 is SGHRS and CDR2 is YFSETQ. V lost 3 bases, J lost 3 bases, and 6 bases stayed unmatched. The CDR3 has 15 residues. The CDR3 DNA follows: TGCGCCAGCAGCTACGGGACAGCAGGCTACAATGAGCAGTTCTTC. It codes for CASSYGTAGYNEQFF. The complete variable domain, with remaining parts taken from reference TRBV5-1 and TRBJ2-1, reads KAGVTQTPRYLIKTRGQQVTLSCSPISGHRSVSWYQQTPGQGLQFLFEYFSETQRNKGNFPGRFSGRQFSNSRSEMNVSTLELGDSALYLCASSYGTAGYNEQFFGPGTRLTVL.

This chain uses TRBV10-3 with TRBJ1-2, with 10 positions matching TRBD1. V lost 6 bases, J lost 4 bases, and 11 bases stayed unmatched. This CDR3 comprises 16 residues. CDR1 is ENHRY and CDR2 is SYGVKD in the germline V gene. Here the CDR3 DNA reads TGTGCCATCAGCCCCCAAAGGGGGACAGGGGTCTATGGCTACACCTTC. It encodes CAISPQRGTGVYGYTF.

V gene TRBV28 combines with J gene TRBJ1-1; D possibly corresponds to TRBD1 (6 bases). Germline CDR1 MDHEN, CDR2 SYDVKM. The CDR3 has 15 amino acids. V was shortened by 4 bases and J by 4 bases, with 16 bases between the two germline ends. The DNA of the CDR3 is TGTGCCAGCAGTTACCTCCGGGGGGCGGTCACTGAAGCTTTCTTT. Translated, it gives CASSYLRGAVTEAFF.

V and J are TRBV18 and TRBJ2-7; D may be TRBD2 (6 bases). CDR1 KGHSH and CDR2 LQKENI come from the germline V gene. V dropped 3 bases and J dropped 3 bases, with 9 bases sitting between them. This CDR3 comprises 13 residues. The chain's CDR3 is CASSPGGGYEQYF. The DNA for the CDR3 is TGTGCCAGCTCACCGGGAGGAGGCTACGAGCAGTACTTC.

This chain connects TRBV5-6 to TRBJ2-7, with 12 bases fitting TRBD2. Trimming took 5 bases from V and 3 from J; bases not matched to a gene: 6. Looked up from germline, CDR1 is SGHDT and CDR2 is YYEEEE. This CDR3 has 15 amino acids. CDR3 loop: CASRRLAGDLYEQYF. CDR3 nucleotide sequence: TGTGCCAGCAGGAGACTAGCGGGGGATCTCTACGAGCAGTACTTC.